Below, 27 T cell receptor beta chains from the same sample are listed, as sequenced in a study of post-analysis software for immune sequencing data. Unique molecular identifiers were present in the TCR beta cDNA libraries. TCRdb analysed the PCR reads with MiXCR anew, one entry per CDR3 protein. The sample holds 160,000 or so distinct CDR3 sequences; 35% to 40% are singletons and the top ten take under 30%. Material: blood, obtained after autologous hematopoietic stem cell transplantation. These receptors all come from a girl between 10 and 17 years old with multiple sclerosis.

J is TRBJ2-7 and V is TRBV6-5; the match to TRBD1 covers 9 bases. J was trimmed by 3 bases and V by 2 bases; bases with no gene match: 5. This CDR3 contains 15 residues. Germline lookup yields CDR1 MNHEY and CDR2 SVGAGI. The CDR3 reads CASSYTPGQGYEQYF. CDR3 nucleotides: TGTGCCAGCAGTTACACGCCGGGACAGGGCTACGAGCAGTACTTC.

CDR3 protein: CACGRAGEQYF. Here the CDR3 DNA reads TGTGCCTGCGGGAGGGCGGGTGAGCAGTACTTC. The chain is built from TRBV7-2 and TRBJ2-7; the match to TRBD2 covers 9 bases. J was trimmed by 7 bases and V by 11 bases; bases with no gene match: 6. The CDR3 is 11 residues long. Germline values: CDR1 SGHTA, CDR2 FQGNSA. The full variable domain, with the rest looked up from reference TRBV7-2 and TRBJ2-7, is GAGVSQSPSNKVTEKGKDVELRCDPISGHTALYWYRQSLGQGLEFLIYFQGNSAPDKSGLPSDRFSAERTGGSVSTLTIQRTQQEDSAVYLCACGRAGEQYFGPGTRLTVT.

The chain uses TRBV5-1 and TRBJ2-2; possibly TRBD1 or TRBD2 for D (5 bases each). This CDR3 has 15 residues. Germline CDR1 SGHRS, CDR2 YFSETQ. V was shortened by 1 base and J by 6 bases, with 13 bases between the two germline ends. Here the CDR3 DNA reads TGCGCCAGCAGCTTGTTGGGGACCGGGCCCGGGGAGCTGTTTTTT. It translates to CASSLLGTGPGELFF.

V is TRBV28 and J is TRBJ2-7; perhaps D is TRBD1 or TRBD2 (7 bases each). V shed 7 bases and J shed 0 bases, with 16 bases lying between them. Germline V lookup: CDR1 MDHEN, CDR2 SYDVKM. The CDR3 consists of 15 residues. Written as DNA, the CDR3 is TGTGCCAGCACCCGGGAGCGGGACAGCTCCTACGAGCAGTACTTC. As protein: CASTRERDSSYEQYF.

The chain joins TRBV27 to TRBJ2-7, with 10 bases aligning to TRBD2. The CDR3 loop spans 14 amino acids. The germline V gene encodes CDR1 MNHEY and CDR2 SMNVEV (reference sequence). Losses at the gene ends were 6 bases for V and 3 bases for J; bases not matched to a gene: 5. The CDR3 spells CASSQGLAIYEQYF. CDR3 DNA: TGTGCCAGCAGCCAGGGACTAGCGATCTACGAGCAGTACTTC.

This clonotype is a singleton in its sample. This chain links TRBV19 with TRBJ2-5; 7 nucleotides line up with TRBD1. V dropped 4 bases and J dropped 1; count of bases not matched to a gene: 9. Germline-derived CDR1 and CDR2 are LNHDA and SQIVND (reference sequence). The CDR3 runs 16 residues. CDR3 sequence (DNA): TGTGCCAGTAGTAGTAACAGGGGCACCTTCCAAGAGACCCAGTACTTC. Translation gives CASSSNRGTFQETQYF.

This clonotype was observed a handful of times. This rearrangement joins TRBV28 to TRBJ2-7; D perhaps matches TRBD2 (7 bases). CDR1 is MDHEN, CDR2 SYDVKM, per germline. V was pared by 7 bases and J by 3 bases, with 16 bases between. This CDR3 comprises 14 residues. The DNA for the CDR3 is TGTGCCAGCATAGAGAGGGGGAGGGTCTACGAGCAGTACTTC. Translated, it gives CASIERGRVYEQYF.

The V and J genes are TRBV7-9 and TRBJ2-7; D gene ambiguous. The V end was cut by 4 bases, the J end by 3 bases, with 10 bases between. This CDR3 comprises 13 residues. CDR1 is SEHNR, CDR2 FQNEAQ, per germline (reference sequence). The CDR3 nucleotides are TGTGCCAGCAGCTCCCCCGGCGGCTACGAGCAGTACTTC. As protein: CASSSPGGYEQYF.

Comment on this clonotype: Germline is not matched at one junction end, which may reflect a read error. The chain joins TRBV12-3 or TRBV12-4 to TRBJ1-2; D is possibly TRBD1 (6 bases). The CDR3 has 15 amino acids. The CDR3 sequence is CAGSPDADRSYGYTF. The CDR3 bases are TGTGCCGGCAGTCCCGACGCAGACAGGAGCTATGGCTACACCTTC.

This rearrangement joins TRBV4-1 to TRBJ2-3, with D tentatively TRBD2 (6 bases). CDR3 length: 18 residues. V shed 0 bases and J shed 9 bases, with 25 bases lying between them. Germline CDR1 MGHRA, CDR2 YSYEKL. The chain's CDR3 is CASSQDQGLASPGGTQYF. CDR3 in DNA: TGCGCCAGCAGCCAAGATCAAGGGCTAGCGAGCCCAGGAGGGACGCAGTATTTT.

The chain carries TRBV29-1 and TRBJ2-3, with D perhaps TRBD2 (6 bases). This CDR3 region has 14 residues. Trimming stripped 5 bases from V and 11 bases from J, with 23 bases between. Per germline, CDR1 SQVTM and CDR2 ANQGSEA. The CDR3 protein is CSVLDWGRFKVQYF. The CDR3 DNA sequence: TGCAGCGTTCTTGACTGGGGGAGGTTTAAGGTGCAGTATTTT.

This clonotype was counted between two and nine times. The chain recombines TRBV7-6 with TRBJ2-5; D is uncertain. The germline CDR1 and CDR2 sequences are SGHVS and FNYEAQ. The CDR3 has 13 amino acids. The germline V and J ends were trimmed by 3 bases and 3 bases, with 8 bases remaining between them. CDR3 residues: CASSLLVKETQYF. The CDR3, as DNA: TGTGCCAGCAGCTTGCTAGTCAAAGAGACCCAGTACTTC.

There are many counts of this clonotype. The V gene is TRBV20-1, the J gene TRBJ2-5, with D maybe TRBD1 (6 bases). CDR3 length: 13 residues. Looked up from germline, CDR1 is DFQATT and CDR2 is SNEGSKA (reference sequence). V lost 2 bases and J lost 4, with 11 bases in between. The CDR3 is CSARKLQGETQYF. The CDR3 coding sequence is TGCAGTGCTAGAAAGTTACAGGGAGAGACCCAGTACTTC.

This rearrangement joins TRBV7-2 to TRBJ2-5, with 8 bases aligning to TRBD1. The CDR3 extends over 17 amino acids. The germline V gene has CDR1 SGHTA and CDR2 FQGNSA. Trimming cost V 0 bases and J 1 base; bases outside gene matches: 7. In DNA form, the CDR3 reads TGTGCCAGCAGCTTAGCTAGAGGACAGGGTCCCCAAGAGACCCAGTACTTC. It codes for CASSLARGQGPQETQYF.

This clonotype has more than one count but fewer than ten. This sequence joins TRBV28 and TRBJ2-7; D tentatively reads TRBD1 or TRBD2 (5 bases each). Germline V gene lookup returns CDR1 MDHEN and CDR2 SYDVKM. V was trimmed by 6 bases and J by 4 bases, leaving 16 bases between them. The CDR3 is 14 amino acids. Here the CDR3 DNA reads TGTGCCAGCAGGGTGGGGGAATACGGTTACGAGCAGTACTTC. Translating gives CASRVGEYGYEQYF.

The chain joins TRBV5-1 to TRBJ2-1, with 9 bases fitting TRBD2. J lost 0 bases, V lost 4 bases, and 17 bases had no gene match. CDR1 is SGHRS, CDR2 YFSETQ, per germline. The CDR3 sequence is 20 residues long. CDR3 bases: TGCGCCAGCAGCCCGCACCGGACTAGCGTTCCTCTGGGCTCCTACAATGAGCAGTTCTTC. It encodes CASSPHRTSVPLGSYNEQFF.

A few counts support this clonotype. This chain uses TRBV20-1 with TRBJ2-1; weak D call: TRBD2 (5 bases). The CDR3 contains 14 residues. Germline loops: CDR1 DFQATT, CDR2 SNEGSKA (reference sequence). V lost 6 bases and J 6 bases, leaving 18 bases between the germline ends. This CDR3 reads CSAPSSLGSNEQFF. In nucleotides, the CDR3 is TGCAGTGCCCCCTCCTCACTAGGCTCCAATGAGCAGTTCTTC.

This clonotype was seen a few times. The chain links TRBV27 to TRBJ2-4; 7 bases map to TRBD1. This CDR3 region has 16 residues. Unmatched junction bases numbered 6, after V lost 4 bases and J lost 0 bases. Germline CDR1 and CDR2: MNHEY and SMNVEV (reference sequence). The DNA for the CDR3 is TGTGCCAGCAGTTCAACAGGGGCTGTAGCCAAAAACATTCAGTACTTC. It encodes CASSSTGAVAKNIQYF.

This clonotype appeared a few times. One base away lies a much larger clone, so this may be a sequencing read error. The chain carries TRBV9 and TRBJ2-7; no definite D call. V shed 4 bases and J shed 2 bases, with 7 bases lying between them. CDR1 and CDR2 (germline): SGDLS, YYNGEE. The CDR3 extends over 12 amino acids. In nucleotides, the CDR3 is TGTGCCAGCAGCCCAAACACCTACGAGCAGTACTTC. Amino acids: CASSPNTYEQYF.

This chain links TRBV7-6 with TRBJ2-1; 7 bases align to TRBD2. The CDR3 is 15 amino acids. V was pared by 7 bases and J by 8 bases, with 14 bases of the junction left unmatched. Looked up from germline, CDR1 is SGHVS and CDR2 is FNYEAQ. The CDR3 coding sequence is TGTGCCAGCACGGAGCTAGCGGTAAAGGTACATGAGCAGTTCTTC. Translating it yields CASTELAVKVHEQFF. The variable domain in full, with the rest retrieved from reference TRBV7-6 and TRBJ2-1, is GAGVSQSPRYKVTKRGQDVALRCDPISGHVSLYWYRQALGQGPEFLTYFNYEAQQDKSGLPNDRFSAERPEGSISTLTIQRTEQRDSAMYRCASTELAVKVHEQFFGPGTRLTVL.

V and J are TRBV3-1 and TRBJ2-1, with TRBD2 matching over 10 bases. Trimming removed 4 bases from V and 5 bases from J; junction bases left unmatched: 17. The CDR3 extends over 19 amino acids. Germline V lookup: CDR1 LGHDT, CDR2 YNNKEL (reference sequence). The CDR3 coding sequence is TGTGCCAGCAGCCGGACAGGTGGCTTTACTAGCGGGATGGACAATGAGCAGTTCTTC. Translation gives CASSRTGGFTSGMDNEQFF.

With regard to this clonotype: A much more abundant neighbour one base away suggests this may be a read error. V usage is TRBV4-1 and J usage is TRBJ1-1, with D possibly matching TRBD1 (6 bases). The CDR3 runs 14 residues. Germline V gene sequence: CDR1 MGHRA, CDR2 YSYEKL. Trimming removed 1 base from V and 6 bases from J, with 12 bases in between. The CDR3 DNA follows: TGCGCCAGCAGCCAAGTGCAGGGGATCGCTGAAGCTTTCTTT. As protein: CASSQVQGIAEAFF.

This clonotype has more than one count but fewer than ten. The chain joins TRBV6-6 to TRBJ2-1; 10 bases line up with TRBD2. V dropped 7 bases and J dropped 8; count of bases not matched to a gene: 8. This CDR3 is 14 amino acids long. Germline V gene sequence: CDR1 MNHNY, CDR2 SVGAGI (reference sequence). CDR3: CASTRGLASHEQFF. The CDR3 region has the DNA TGTGCCAGCACCCGGGGACTAGCGAGCCATGAGCAGTTCTTC.

This chain uses TRBV11-3 with TRBJ2-1; 11 bases align to TRBD2. Trimming at V came to 5 bases and at J to 1 base, leaving 13 bases not matched to a gene. Germline-derived CDR1 and CDR2 are SGHNT and YENEEA. The CDR3 has 19 amino acids. The CDR3 is CASSPRPPLAGVSYNEQFF. CDR3 nucleotides: TGTGCCAGCAGCCCCCGACCCCCACTAGCGGGAGTATCCTACAATGAGCAGTTCTTC.

The chain has TRBV5-1 and TRBJ1-4; TRBD1 matches at 7 bases. This CDR3 comprises 15 residues. The junction had 8 bases not matched to a gene; V was cut back by 4 bases and J by 5 bases. Germline lookup yields CDR1 SGHRS and CDR2 YFSETQ. CDR3 sequence: CASSVDRARNEKLFF. In DNA, the CDR3 is TGCGCCAGCAGCGTTGACAGGGCCAGAAATGAAAAACTGTTTTTT.

The chain links TRBV3-1 to TRBJ1-4; 9 bases are a match to TRBD1. The CDR3 runs 16 residues. CDR1 and CDR2 from the germline V gene are LGHDT and YNNKEL (reference sequence). Germline trimming cut 2 bases from V and 3 bases from J; bases unmatched to any gene: 4. The CDR3 DNA reads TGTGCCAGCAGCCAAAGTGGGACAGGGCCTAATGAAAAACTGTTTTTT. It codes for CASSQSGTGPNEKLFF.

This chain uses TRBV6-2 or TRBV6-3 with TRBJ2-1, with D tentatively TRBD1 or TRBD2 (6 bases each). Between the trimmed V and J ends, which lost 2 bases and 9 bases, there was a span of 14 bases. The germline CDR1 and CDR2 sequences are MNHEY and SVGEGT. The CDR3 is made up of 14 amino acids. The DNA for the CDR3 is TGTGCCAGCAGTTACCTCGGGGGCACGAGTGAGCAGTTCTTC. Residues: CASSYLGGTSEQFF.